These 14 T cell receptor beta chains share one sample of origin, sequenced in a study of OX40 agonist ivuxolimab in advanced cancers. Sequenced by immunoSEQ multiplex PCR; TCRdb stores in-frame clones only, minus some. The sample holds around 79,000 clones, approximately 86% seen once. The material was CD4+ or CD8+ T cells sorted from blood, obtained in a trial of the OX40 agonist ivuxolimab. These receptors all come from an adult with an advanced solid tumor such as melanoma, head and neck, liver or kidney cancer.

The chain links TRBV6-4 to TRBJ1-2; 9 nucleotides align to TRBD1. The germline gives CDR1 MRHNA, CDR2 SNTAGT. Trimming took 2 bases from V and 3 from J; bases not matched to a gene: 4. This CDR3 region has 15 residues. CDR3 protein: CASSDPGQGYYGYTF. The CDR3, as DNA: TGTGCCAGCAGTGACCCGGGACAGGGCTACTATGGCTACACCTTC.

The CDR3 reads CSVESRYEQYF. The CDR3 DNA reads as TGCAGCGTTGAAAGTCGATACGAGCAGTACTTC. The rearrangement uses TRBV29-1 and TRBJ2-7; no clear D. The germline V gene encodes CDR1 SQVTM and CDR2 ANQGSEA. Deletions cut 2 bases from V and 4 bases from J, with 6 bases between. The CDR3 spans 11 residues.

The CDR3 region is CASTPGRTFYNEQFF. CDR3 nucleotide sequence: TGTGCCAGCACCCCTGGACGGACCTTCTACAATGAGCAGTTCTTC. This chain links TRBV6-5 with TRBJ2-1; D not certain. Germline CDR1 is MNHEY and CDR2 is SVGAGI. Trimming left V 7 bases short and J 3 bases short, with 16 bases between. The CDR3 has 15 residues.

This chain joins TRBV19 and TRBJ2-2, with 12 bases matching TRBD2. V was pared by 5 bases and J by 0 bases, with 4 bases of the junction left unmatched. The CDR3 runs 17 residues. CDR1 LNHDA and CDR2 SQIVND come from the germline V gene (reference sequence). CDR3 loop: CASSAGLAGPNTGELFF. CDR3 nucleotides: TGTGCCAGTAGTGCTGGACTAGCGGGACCGAACACCGGGGAGCTGTTTTTT.

The rearrangement uses TRBV6-5 and TRBJ1-4; D perhaps matches TRBD1 (5 bases). CDR1 and CDR2 from the germline V gene are MNHEY and SVGAGI. The CDR3 is 15 amino acids. The germline V and J ends were trimmed by 0 bases and 3 bases, with 8 bases remaining between them. The CDR3 coding sequence is TGTGCCAGCAGTTACTCGGGACTGTCTAATGAAAAACTGTTTTTT. It translates to CASSYSGLSNEKLFF.

The rearrangement uses TRBV6-5 and TRBJ2-5, with a tentative D call TRBD2 (7 bases). V was trimmed by 2 bases and J by 2 bases, leaving 9 bases between them. The CDR3 has 14 amino acids. Per the germline V gene, CDR1 is MNHEY and CDR2 is SVGAGI. CDR3 DNA: TGTGCCAGCAGTTACGGGAGGGGGCAAGAGACCCAGTACTTC. Amino acids: CASSYGRGQETQYF.

The CDR3, as DNA: TGTGCCTGGAGTTACCGGGCAGGTTTAGCCGGGGAGCTGTTTTTT. Protein sequence: CAWSYRAGLAGELFF. The chain joins TRBV30 to TRBJ2-2; D is unresolved. Germline assignment: CDR1 GTSNPN and CDR2 SVGIG (reference sequence). Between the trimmed V and J ends, which lost 2 bases and 6 bases, there was a span of 16 bases. The CDR3 length is 15 residues. Full variable domain (rest looked up from reference TRBV30 and TRBJ2-2): SQTIHQWPATLVQPVGSPLSLECTVEGTSNPNLYWYRQAAGRGLQLLFYSVGIGQISSEVPQNLSASRPQDRQFILSSKKLLLSDSGFYLCAWSYRAGLAGELFFGEGSRLTVL.

The chain uses TRBV27 and TRBJ1-1; 9 positions agree with TRBD1. This CDR3 has 16 residues. Germline V gives CDR1 MNHEY, CDR2 SMNVEV (reference sequence). V lost 6 bases and J lost 0; bases outside the gene matches: 8. CDR3 bases: TGTGCCAGCAGGGTTACAGGGGGCGCGATGAACACTGAAGCTTTCTTT. It yields the protein CASRVTGGAMNTEAFF.

This chain uses TRBV19 with TRBJ1-2; a possible D gene is TRBD1 (5 bases). V lost 3 bases to trimming and J lost 13 bases, with 15 bases between them. There are 12 residues in the CDR3. Germline CDR1 is LNHDA and CDR2 is SQIVND (reference sequence). The CDR3 region is CASSIGAVVSTF. In DNA, the CDR3 is TGTGCCAGTAGTATCGGGGCGGTAGTCTCCACCTTC.

The chain joins TRBV19 to TRBJ2-2, with TRBD1 identical over 8 bases. CDR3 length equals 14 residues. J gave up 3 bases and V 9 bases, and 6 bases lay outside the gene matches. Germline V gene data show CDR1 as LNHDA and CDR2 as SQIVND (reference sequence). The DNA for the CDR3 is TGTGCCAGCGGGGGACAGGCCTACACCGGGGAGCTGTTTTTT. This encodes CASGGQAYTGELFF.

This clone was seen a few times. This chain links TRBV6-6 with TRBJ2-7; the D gene is possibly TRBD2 (5 bases). Germline CDR1 and CDR2: MNHNY and SVGAGI (reference sequence). CDR3 length: 14 amino acids. Trimming shortened V by 0 bases and J by 10 bases, and 16 bases separated the two germline ends. The CDR3 nucleotides are TGTGCCAGCAGTTACTCGATTTCTAGCCTTAAACAGTACTTC. This sequence encodes CASSYSISSLKQYF.

The V and J genes are TRBV4-3 and TRBJ2-7; no definite D call. Trimming left V 3 bases short and J 3 bases short, with 12 bases between. The CDR3 length is 14 residues. In germline, CDR1 is LGHNA, CDR2 YSLEER. This CDR3 reads CASSQNWDNYEQYF. CDR3 sequence (DNA): TGCGCCAGCAGCCAGAACTGGGATAACTACGAGCAGTACTTC.

The chain employs TRBV30 and TRBJ1-1; D is possibly TRBD1 (5 bases). The CDR3 sequence is 12 residues long. The germline gives CDR1 GTSNPN, CDR2 SVGIG (reference sequence). V gave up 3 bases and J gave up 12 bases, with 17 bases separating them. This CDR3 reads CAWRGPREATFF. CDR3 coding DNA: TGTGCCTGGAGGGGGCCCAGGGAGGCGACTTTCTTT.

This clone was observed a single time. This sequence joins TRBV6-1 and TRBJ2-3; weak D call: TRBD1 (6 bases). In germline, CDR1 is MNHNS, CDR2 SASEGT. CDR3 length: 13 residues. V was trimmed by 7 bases and J by 2 bases, leaving 10 bases between them. The CDR3 is CASTPGATDTQYF. The DNA of the CDR3 is TGTGCCAGCACCCCAGGGGCCACAGATACGCAGTATTTT.